The 31 T cell receptor beta chains presented below share a single source sample, sequenced in a study of T cells in Graves' hyperthyroidism and ophthalmopathy. Authors of the study amplified TCR beta CDR3 regions from RNA transcripts. The study used the HTBI primer set for a first-round RT-PCR of the TCR CDR3. TCRdb analysed the multiplex PCR reads with MiXCR anew, one entry per CDR3 protein. There are about 840,000 distinct CDR3 sequences in the sample; about 38% occur only once, and 8.9% lies in the top ten. The specimen sequenced was blood. These receptors were taken from a man aged 18 to 35 with Graves' hyperthyroidism.

This clonotype was observed many times. The chain has TRBV12-3 or TRBV12-4 and TRBJ1-4; 7 bases map to TRBD1. V shed 6 bases, J shed 8 bases, and the junction held 9 bases outside the gene matches. The CDR3 sequence is 14 residues long. CDR3 bases: TGTGCCAGCAGCCTTCGACAGGGTGGCGAAAAACTGTTTTTT. It encodes CASSLRQGGEKLFF.

V and J are TRBV4-1 and TRBJ2-2; unclear D gene. The V end lost 6 bases, the J end lost 7 bases, and 6 bases lay between the germline ends. The CDR3 sequence is 11 residues long. Germline assignment: CDR1 MGHRA and CDR2 YSYEKL. In DNA, the CDR3 is TGCGCCAGCAGTATCAACGGGGAGCTGTTTTTT. Translating it yields CASSINGELFF.

The sample holds a few counts of this clonotype. This chain connects TRBV19 to TRBJ1-1; D is uncertain. The CDR3 spans 15 residues. Germline CDR1 is LNHDA and CDR2 is SQIVND (reference sequence). Trimming cost V 6 bases and J 8 bases, with 22 bases left between them. The CDR3 sequence: CASSNNHVGGPEAFF. The CDR3 DNA reads TGTGCCAGTAGCAATAATCACGTAGGAGGTCCGGAAGCTTTCTTT.

The chain links TRBV29-1 to TRBJ2-2; no definite D call. The CDR3 is made up of 12 amino acids. Germline CDR1 reads SQVTM; CDR2 reads ANQGSEA. With 7 bases removed from V and 1 base from J, the gap between germline ends came to 7 bases. For the CDR3, the DNA is TGCAGCGGGAGTCTGAACACCGGGGAGCTGTTTTTT. As protein: CSGSLNTGELFF.

This clonotype has just a few counts. The chain uses TRBV4-2 and TRBJ1-1, with a possible D match to TRBD1 (6 bases). Germline CDR1 and CDR2: LGHNA and YNFKEQ. V lost 2 bases and J lost 1, with 8 bases in between. This CDR3 has 14 residues. CDR3 protein: CASSQIGGNTEAFF. CDR3 nucleotides: TGTGCCAGCAGCCAAATAGGGGGGAACACTGAAGCTTTCTTT.

This clonotype was seen a few times. The gene calls are TRBV12-5 and TRBJ1-5; D is uncertain. Looked up from germline, CDR1 is LGHNT and CDR2 is FRNRAP. Trimming shortened V by 1 base and J by 5 bases, and 12 bases separated the two germline ends. The length of the CDR3 is 15 residues. The DNA for the CDR3 is TGTGCTAGTGGTTTGGCGGACGGAACCCATCAGCCCCAGCATTTT. Its translation: CASGLADGTHQPQHF.

This clonotype has a single count. This may come from a read error, since a much larger clone is one base off. The rearrangement joins TRBV29-1 to TRBJ1-4; D might be TRBD1 (6 bases). This CDR3 contains 12 residues. V was shortened by 6 bases and J by 4 bases, with 9 bases between the two germline ends. Per germline, CDR1 SQVTM and CDR2 ANQGSEA. This CDR3 reads CSVKGDNEKLFF. For the CDR3, the DNA is TGCAGCGTGAAGGGGGATAATGAAAAACTGTTTTTT.

In this sample, this clonotype turned up many times. This sequence joins TRBV7-6 and TRBJ2-5, with D possibly TRBD2 on 5 matching bases. V lost 3 bases to trimming and J lost 4 bases, with 12 bases between them. The CDR3 loop spans 14 amino acids. The V gene's germline CDR1 is SGHVS and CDR2 FNYEAQ. CDR3 residues: CASSFTGVGETQYF. Here the CDR3 DNA reads TGTGCCAGCAGCTTCACCGGGGTCGGAGAGACCCAGTACTTC.

This clonotype occurred many times. V is TRBV9 and J is TRBJ2-7; D ambiguous. The CDR3 runs 15 residues. Germline V gene sequence: CDR1 SGDLS, CDR2 YYNGEE. Trimming removed 4 bases at V and 6 bases at J, with 20 bases between. CDR3 DNA: TGTGCCAGCAGCCCGCAGTCCGGGTTCCCCCCCGAGCAGTACTTC. Translated, it gives CASSPQSGFPPEQYF.

Note on this clonotype: One end of the junction fails to match germline, which may point to a read error. The chain couples TRBV9 to TRBJ1-6; unclear D gene. The germline CDR1 and CDR2 sequences are SGDLS and YYNGEE. This CDR3 has 16 amino acids. CDR3 DNA sequence: TGTGCCGGCAGCTCACTTCATGGGCAGGCGGATTCACCCCTCCACTTT. Translation: CAGSSLHGQADSPLHF.

This clonotype occurred many times. The CDR3 region has the DNA TGTGCCAGCAGCGACCTCTCAGGGATTAGCGTGGGTTCACCCCTCCACTTT. Translation: CASSDLSGISVGSPLHF. This chain joins TRBV7-8 and TRBJ1-6; a weak D match, TRBD1 (5 bases). Germline V gene data show CDR1 as SGHVS and CDR2 as FQNEAQ. The CDR3 spans 17 residues. The ends were cut back, 5 bases at V and 9 bases at J, with 23 bases in the middle. Full variable domain (outside the CDR3, taken from reference TRBV7-8 and TRBJ1-6): GAGVSQSPRYKVAKRGQDVALRCDPISGHVSLFWYQQALGQGPEFLTYFQNEAQLDKSGLPSDRFFAERPEGSVSTLKIQRTQQEDSAVYLCASSDLSGISVGSPLHFGNGTRLTVT.

Comment on this clonotype: The conserved closing phenylalanine or tryptophan is absent in this CDR3, likely reflecting a read error. Because the CDR3's place on the DNA is in doubt, the DNA is left out and the CDR3 is given as listed by TCRdb. The chain has TRBV7-2 and TRBJ1-3; TRBD1 was called by the table and not checked on the DNA. The CDR3 comprises 9 residues, both ends counted. CDR1 and CDR2 (germline): SGHTA, FQGNSA. The CDR3 reads CASSLVTGY.

V and J are TRBV2 and TRBJ1-5; D possibly corresponds to TRBD1 (5 bases). The CDR3 loop spans 15 amino acids. Germline loops: CDR1 SNHLY, CDR2 FYNNEI. Trimming removed 9 bases at V and 3 bases at J, with 18 bases between. CDR3 DNA: TGTGCCAGTCTGGAGAGAGGGGATCTCAATCAGCCCCAGCATTTT. It translates to CASLERGDLNQPQHF.

This clonotype was recorded a few times. The J gene is TRBJ2-5, the V gene TRBV6-5; the match to TRBD2 covers 7 bases. Trimming cost V 0 bases and J 5 bases; bases outside gene matches: 9. This CDR3 region has 16 residues. The germline CDR1 and CDR2 sequences are MNHEY and SVGAGI. CDR3 in amino acids: CASSYSLAGGTETQYF. In DNA form, the CDR3 reads TGTGCCAGCAGTTACTCGTTAGCCGGGGGGACGGAGACCCAGTACTTC.

In this sample, this clonotype turned up many times. The chain combines TRBV4-1 with TRBJ1-2; tentatively, D is TRBD1 (5 bases). This CDR3 is built from 14 residues. The germline CDR1 and CDR2 sequences are MGHRA and YSYEKL. The V end lost 0 bases, the J end lost 7 bases, and 12 bases lay between the germline ends. CDR3 amino acids: CASSQESRVPGYTF. CDR3 bases: TGCGCCAGCAGCCAAGAATCCAGGGTTCCTGGCTACACCTTC.

This clonotype appeared a few times. The V call is TRBV9, the J call TRBJ2-7; no clear D. Germline CDR1 is SGDLS and CDR2 is YYNGEE. The CDR3 has 15 amino acids. Trimming took off 3 bases at V and 2 bases at J, with 15 bases between the two ends. The CDR3 bases are TGTGCCAGCAGCGCCTTTGGCTCCCCTCCCTACGAGCAGTACTTC. Its protein product is CASSAFGSPPYEQYF.

The V and J genes are TRBV27 and TRBJ2-7; 7 bases are shared with TRBD2. The CDR3 is made up of 13 amino acids. Trimming took 8 bases from V and 4 from J; bases not matched to a gene: 8. Germline CDR1 and CDR2: MNHEY and SMNVEV (reference sequence). The CDR3 nucleotides are TGTGCCAGCTCCCGGGGGACTAATTACGAGCAGTACTTC. Translation gives CASSRGTNYEQYF.

A note on this clonotype: Relative to the germline gene, one junction end is altered; a read error may explain this. The chain couples TRBV7-8 to TRBJ1-1; TRBD1 might be the D (6 bases). The CDR3 is 15 residues long. From germline, CDR1 is SGHVS and CDR2 FQNEAQ. The CDR3 reads CASSHRSGVDTEAFF. CDR3 bases: TGCGCCAGCAGCCACCGTTCAGGGGTTGACACTGAAGCTTTCTTT. Based on the CDR3 plus reference TRBV7-8 and TRBJ1-1, the full variable domain is GAGVSQSPRYKVAKRGQDVALRCDPISGHVSLFWYQQALGQGPEFLTYFQNEAQLDKSGLPSDRFFAERPEGSVSTLKIQRTQQEDSAVYLCASSHRSGVDTEAFFGQGTRLTVV.

This clonotype has a count of ten or more. The rearrangement joins TRBV25-1 to TRBJ2-5; D not certain. This CDR3 contains 12 residues. From germline, CDR1 is MGHDK and CDR2 SYGVNS. The ends were cut back, 3 bases at V and 5 bases at J, with 7 bases in the middle. CDR3 sequence reads: CASSEPKETQYF. The CDR3 bases are TGTGCCAGCAGTGAGCCGAAGGAGACCCAGTACTTC.

V is TRBV7-2 and J is TRBJ1-4; tentatively, D is TRBD1 (6 bases). V lost 2 bases, J lost 4 bases, and 11 bases lay in between. Looked up from germline, CDR1 is SGHTA and CDR2 is FQGNSA. This CDR3 contains 15 residues. The CDR3 DNA reads as TGTGCCAGCAGCTTAATCCCCAGGGGTAATGAAAAACTGTTTTTT. Its translation: CASSLIPRGNEKLFF. Together with reference TRBV7-2 and TRBJ1-4, the CDR3 gives the full variable domain: GAGVSQSPSNKVTEKGKDVELRCDPISGHTALYWYRQSLGQGLEFLIYFQGNSAPDKSGLPSDRFSAERTGGSVSTLTIQRTQQEDSAVYLCASSLIPRGNEKLFFGSGTQLSVL.

There are many counts of this clonotype. The chain is built from TRBV5-1 and TRBJ2-2; D is possibly TRBD2 (6 bases). Trimming stripped 3 bases from V and 3 bases from J, with 12 bases between. The CDR3 covers 15 residues. The germline V gene has CDR1 SGHRS and CDR2 YFSETQ. The DNA for the CDR3 is TGCGCCAGCAGCTCCTCAGGGACTTACACCGGGGAGCTGTTTTTT. Its translation is CASSSSGTYTGELFF.

This clonotype was picked up a small number of times. This chain links TRBV7-2 with TRBJ1-6; TRBD1 matches at 8 bases. V shed 1 base, J shed 6 bases, and the junction held 11 bases outside the gene matches. Germline lookup yields CDR1 SGHTA and CDR2 FQGNSA. The CDR3 contains 18 residues. DNA for the CDR3: TGTGCCAGCAGCTTAGGAATCCAGGGGGCCAGTAGTAATTCACCCCTCCACTTT. The encoded protein is CASSLGIQGASSNSPLHF.

This clonotype was counted between two and nine times. Possible read error: a much larger clone is one base away. The rearrangement links TRBV9 to TRBJ1-1; a possible D gene is TRBD1 (6 bases). The CDR3 sequence is 14 residues long. Germline CDR1 and CDR2: SGDLS and YYNGEE. Trimming left V 5 bases short and J 1 base short, with 12 bases between. The CDR3 DNA reads TGTGCCAGCAGTGAATTACAGGGGAACACTGAAGCTTTCTTT. Encoded protein: CASSELQGNTEAFF.

As regards this clonotype: A read error may account for a junction end that differs from germline. This rearrangement joins TRBV7-8 to TRBJ2-1; tentatively, D is TRBD1 (6 bases). Looked up from germline, CDR1 is SGHVS and CDR2 is FQNEAQ. The CDR3 is made up of 16 amino acids. The CDR3 region has the DNA TGCGCCAGCAGAAACCCCGACAGGCTAGCCTACAATGAGCAGTTCTTC. This codes for CASRNPDRLAYNEQFF. Filled out from reference TRBV7-8 and TRBJ2-1, the complete variable domain reads GAGVSQSPRYKVAKRGQDVALRCDPISGHVSLFWYQQALGQGPEFLTYFQNEAQLDKSGLPSDRFFAERPEGSVSTLKIQRTQQEDSAVYLCASRNPDRLAYNEQFFGPGTRLTVL.

V gene TRBV10-1 combines with J gene TRBJ1-1; D gene uncertain. Per germline, CDR1 WNHNN and CDR2 SYGVQD (reference sequence). Deletions cut 6 bases from V and 9 bases from J, with 17 bases between. The CDR3 sequence is 13 residues long. The CDR3 nucleotides read TGCGCCAGCAGCCGAGGTTCGGACGACAAAGCTTTCTTT. It translates to CASSRGSDDKAFF.

Notes on this clonotype: A junction boundary mismatches the germline segment, possibly from a read error. The chain is built from TRBV7-2 and TRBJ2-7; a weak D match, TRBD1 (8 bases). The CDR3 spans 15 residues. Germline assignment: CDR1 SGHTA and CDR2 FQGNSA. CDR3 region: CAGSLQGGVSYEQYF. The CDR3 region has the DNA TGTGCCGGCAGCTTACAGGGGGGGGTCTCCTACGAGCAGTACTTC. Drawing the rest from reference TRBV7-2 and TRBJ2-7, the complete variable domain is GAGVSQSPSNKVTEKGKDVELRCDPISGHTALYWYRQSLGQGLEFLIYFQGNSAPDKSGLPSDRFSAERTGGSVSTLTIQRTQQEDSAVYLCAGSLQGGVSYEQYFGPGTRLTVT.

The chain joins TRBV15 to TRBJ1-1; no definite D call. Germline loops: CDR1 LNHNV, CDR2 YYDKDF (reference sequence). CDR3 length: 15 amino acids. Trimming removed 0 bases at V and 4 bases at J, with 12 bases between. Here the CDR3 reads CATSRDQAKGTEAFF. In DNA form, the CDR3 reads TGTGCCACCAGCAGAGATCAGGCCAAGGGCACTGAAGCTTTCTTT.

The chain couples TRBV6-5 to TRBJ2-2; no definite D call. Germline-derived CDR1 and CDR2 are MNHEY and SVGAGI. This CDR3 region has 13 residues. The V end lost 6 bases, the J end lost 2 bases, and 7 bases lay between the germline ends. This chain's CDR3 is CASRPYNTGELFF. The CDR3 DNA is TGTGCCAGCAGGCCTTATAACACCGGGGAGCTGTTTTTT.

Of note for this clonotype: It may be a read error: a sequence one base away is much more abundant. V gene TRBV5-1 combines with J gene TRBJ1-2; D unclear. The CDR3 loop spans 14 amino acids. CDR1 and CDR2 (germline): SGHRS, YFSETQ. The CDR3 DNA is TGCGCCAGCAGCTTGTCTGCGAGGAACTATGGCTACGCCTTC. It codes for CASSLSARNYGYAF.

This clonotype was detected many times. J is TRBJ1-2 and V is TRBV9, with D unclear. The CDR3 sequence is 13 residues long. The germline CDR1 and CDR2 sequences are SGDLS and YYNGEE. Trimming cost V 6 bases and J 5 bases, with 14 bases left between them. DNA for the CDR3: TGTGCCAGCACGGCAGGCCTGTTGTATGGCTACACCTTC. Protein: CASTAGLLYGYTF.

This clonotype was seen many times. The rearrangement links TRBV29-1 to TRBJ2-7; no clear D gene. Germline CDR1 and CDR2: SQVTM and ANQGSEA. Trimming cost V 1 base and J 6 bases, with 7 bases left between them. The CDR3 loop spans 11 amino acids. The chain's CDR3 is CSVEGSREQYF. CDR3 DNA sequence: TGCAGCGTTGAAGGGTCTCGCGAGCAGTACTTC.